This T cell receptor (beta chain) was found in a study of shared clonotypes between healthy human individuals (dated by TCRdb to the early 2020s). Study-wide context: The cohort included three men and a couple of women between 18 and 49 years of age. For each donor, CD4 naive and CD4 memory were each given three plates, CD8 naive was given two plates, and CD8 memory was given one plate. Per donor, leukapheresis produced somewhere between about 0.8 and 9 billion PBMCs. To increase sequencing depth and limit assay-specific biases, TCR repertoire library preparation and sequencing were carried out by different laboratories using diverse techniques. The study deeply sequenced blood TCR repertoires of about 5 healthy adults to estimate repertoire size and the extent of clonotype sharing between individuals. Study-level results and caveats: Clonotypes shared by all four sorted-subset donors showed higher generation probabilities than non-shared clonotypes. Incomplete sequencing was indicated by rarefaction of sorted-subset datasets, despite the large sequencing depth. Estimated clonotype richness was generally larger for naive than for memory subsets. The small number of donors limited the genetic and exposure-history diversity represented. Sampling was restricted to blood, and TCR repertoires in tissue are likely to differ from TCR repertoires in blood. Pairwise subsampling led to the expectation that sequencing depth would affect the degree of clonotype sharing among donors. Across four donors, about 5% of naive CD4, 3% to 4% of naive CD8, about 2.3% of memory CD4, and approximately 0.42% of memory CD8 clonotypes were shared.

According to the germline V gene, CDR1 reads LGHNA and CDR2 reads YSLEER. Spanning cysteine to phenylalanine, the CDR3 consists of 17 amino acids. Solely the CDR3 DNA is kept, with 51 bases framed from the first base. V drops 0 bases and J drops 3 bases, leaving 18 bases in between. CD8 naive samples consisted of CD45RO-negative cells that were positively selected for CCR7, yielding a CD45RA+CCR7+ population without TemRA cells. Donors were healthy HIV-negative adults with no recently reported acute infections or vaccinations. Every donor was a Caucasian adult residing in Nashville, Tennessee, USA. Blood was obtained by leukapheresis, after which PBMCs were separated by Ficoll-Histopaque density gradient centrifugation and cryopreserved in liquid nitrogen vapor phase. Analytical flow cytometry was used to check the purity and quantity of each magnetically sorted T cell population. From each sorted fraction, genomic DNA was isolated and quantified by UV absorbance on a Nanodrop 2000c.

A note on this clone: There is no known antigen for this receptor. No much larger clone is present one base from it, and per-base qualities are unavailable.

Using the deep immunoSEQ assay, multiplex PCR amplified TCR CDR3 regions from genomic DNA. Extracted genomic DNA from each cell subset was spread evenly across all wells of several immunoSEQ 96-well plates, with each plate serving as a replicate. For sorted subsets, each replicate PCR was loaded with roughly 200 ng genomic DNA, equivalent to some 27,000 T cell genomes. Purified libraries were quantified with a Qubit 3.0 fluorometer, sized on a Bioanalyzer 2100, and re-quantified with the KAPA Library Quantification kit. Every immunoSEQ 96-well plate was sequenced on a separate single-read 150-cycle Illumina NextSeq 550 flow cell. As for how the authors treated the data: Because the immunoSEQ output held only junctional sequences and lacked quality scores, the filtering could not match the filtering applied to full-length reads. Sequences were annotated with PyIR, a Python wrapper for IgBLAST v1.9, and V/J genes and CDR3 were assigned using IMGT germline references. Reads with weak V/J assignments (E-value above 1e-6), missing CDR3, stop codons, out-of-frame junctions, or ambiguous translated residues were removed. V3J clonotypes were defined as sequences sharing an identical inferred V gene, J gene, and CDR3 amino acid sequence. Percentage overlap between repertoires was computed as shared unique clonotypes divided by the size of the smaller repertoire. RTK rarefaction, the Chao1 estimator, and Recon v2.1 estimates of unobserved clonotypes were used to assess repertoire richness. For all TCRbeta clonotypes obtained by the gDNA method from a few donors, generation probabilities were computed with OLGA. Entries here come from immuneACCESS through TCRdb and include only in-frame sequences with V and J called. Some clones fail to appear in such tables; in the studies checked, an unresolved V gene covers under half of the shortfall, and the cause of the remainder is unknown. That table supplies the V and J calls and clone size; D and trimming were determined from the DNA. The sample contains about 820,000 clones, 85% to 95% of them found a single time. In total, the top ten clones hold about 25% of the sample.

The sequenced sample consisted of naive CD8+ T cells sorted from blood. The cell subset or site label, as the study defines it: CD45RA+CCR7+. This receptor was obtained from a man under 40 in good health. The chain links TRBV4-3 with TRBJ2-7; the D call could be TRBD1 or TRBD2, with each sharing 5 bases. The encoded CDR3 is CASSQDIGPGSYYEQYF. The nucleotide sequence reads TGCGCCAGCAGCCAAGATATCGGTCCAGGGAGTTACTACGAGCAGTACTTC.